This T cell receptor beta chain was sequenced during a study of T cell changes during pregnancy in multiple sclerosis. Profiled with immunoSEQ multiplex PCR; TCRdb holds only in-frame clones, not every one. The top ten clones hold about 0.7% of a sample with tens of thousands of clones, roughly 92% of them seen once. The V end lost 4 bases, the J end lost 0 bases, and 15 bases lay between the germline ends. Germline CDR1 SGHNT, CDR2 YYREEE (reference sequence). The CDR3 sequence is 16 residues long. The chain is built from TRBV5-4 and TRBJ2-3; D perhaps matches TRBD1 (5 bases). The sequence was collected from a female donor with multiple sclerosis, enrolled in a pregnancy study. This material consisted of CD4+ T cells from peripheral blood mononuclear cells, taken in the third trimester of pregnancy. The CDR3 DNA sequence: TGTGCCAGCAGCACAGGTTTGGGCGGCAGCACAGATACGCAGTATTTT. The encoded protein is CASSTGLGGSTDTQYF.